This record looks at one T cell receptor beta chain sequence and its context. Its antigen is currently not known. No base quality values were provided; no much bigger clone lies one nucleotide off. TCRbeta CDR3 regions were amplified from genomic DNA by means of the immunoSEQ Assay, a bias-controlled multiplex PCR. The paper's processing steps were these. Within the assay, amplification of reference gene primers was used to estimate how many nucleated cells each sample contained. To quantify the absolute abundance of each unique TCRbeta CDR3 rearrangement, sequence reads were collapsed and filtered. For each sample, productive Simpson clonality was calculated as the square root of Simpson's diversity index across productive rearrangements. TCRdb obtained this table from immuneACCESS and retained in-frame rearrangements with V and J assigned. These tables miss some clones; where compared with another copy, unresolved V genes account for less than half of the shortfall, and the remainder is unexplained. The D gene and trimming were derived from the DNA, and the V and J assignments and clone size from that table. The sample table lists 200,000 to 250,000 clones, just under 85% of them with a count of one. Of the sample, 5.5% to 8% is held by the ten largest clones.

The sample belongs to a study of blood T cell repertoires in COVID-19 (dated by TCRdb to the early 2020s). Looking at the study overall: Samples from collaborators originated in the United States, Italy and Spain and spanned both the acute and convalescent phases of COVID-19. The material from the prospective study consisted of cDNA or gDNA derived from T cells, B-cell-depleted T cells, or PBMCs. Subjects who had been exposed to COVID-19, were actively infected with it, or had recovered from it provided the deeply sampled blood TCRbeta repertoires that made up the dataset. The repertoires were released in a freely available public database intended as a resource for research on the immune response to SARS-CoV-2. Samples were obtained from the ongoing ImmuneRACE study (first 160 participants) and from about 1,300 subjects provided by 6 global collaborators. Nearly every sample came with metadata listing a de-identified subject ID, COVID-19 status, age in years and sex. Where available, HLA class I and class II types were obtained from metadata supplied by the sample provider rather than from assay-based typing.

Study-wide conclusions, independent of this receptor: The amount of clinical and demographic metadata varied by source and participant and was provided uncurated.

Whole blood was collected in K2EDTA tubes by collaborating institutions according to the institutions' own protocols. For TCRbeta analysis, collaborators shipped samples in one of three forms: frozen whole blood, isolated PBMCs, or DNA extracted from either of those sample types. The sequenced sample consisted of peripheral blood. The TCR sequence derives from a woman aged 60-70 years with active or convalescent COVID-19.

The CDR3 region has the sequence CASSLRARGLEEQYF. The nucleotides read TGTGCCAGCAGCTTACGCGCCAGGGGGCTGGAAGAGCAGTACTTC. The chain links TRBV13 with TRBJ2-7, with 8 bases matching TRBD1. As encoded in the germline V gene (reference sequence), CDR1 is PRHDT while CDR2 is FYEKMQ. Trimmed from V: 2 bases; trimmed from J: 7 bases; junction bases lacking a gene match: 10. Taken from cysteine to phenylalanine, the CDR3 has 15 residues. Kept here is only the CDR3 DNA, which spans 45 bases and is read in frame from base 1.